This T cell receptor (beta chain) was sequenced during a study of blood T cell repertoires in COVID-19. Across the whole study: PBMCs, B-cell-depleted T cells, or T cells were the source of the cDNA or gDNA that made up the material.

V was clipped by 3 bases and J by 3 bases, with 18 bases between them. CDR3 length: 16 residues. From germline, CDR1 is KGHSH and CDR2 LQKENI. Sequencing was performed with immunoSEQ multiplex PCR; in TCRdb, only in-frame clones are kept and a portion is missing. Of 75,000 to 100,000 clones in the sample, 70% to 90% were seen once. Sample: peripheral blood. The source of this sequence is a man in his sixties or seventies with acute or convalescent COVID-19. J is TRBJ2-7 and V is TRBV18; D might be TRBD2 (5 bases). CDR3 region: CASSPTLNGVFYEQYF. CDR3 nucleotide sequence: TGTGCCAGCTCACCTACCCTCAACGGGGTCTTCTACGAGCAGTACTTC.